This T cell receptor (beta chain) derives from a study of identifying expanded T cells in peripheral blood (dated by TCRdb to the late 2010s). Turning to the overall study: Technical replicates were generated by sequencing separate aliquots of the same genomic DNA pool, and four replicates were compared pairwise. Results the study describes overall, beyond this receptor: The authors expected biological variance in healthy repertoires might increase further over much longer intervals such as months to years. Both the number of clones called differentially abundant and the false-positive rate were significantly reduced by the beta-binomial model across all healthy-donor time intervals. For all healthy donors, the variance in clone template counts between approximately 2-week samples rose significantly as total template count increased. The binomial model flagged approximately 1.2 differentially abundant clones between technical replicates, compared with about 16 over about 2 weeks and 18 to 20 over four weeks.

During the collection period, no infections or other immune events were recorded for the healthy donors. Healthy-donor blood repertoires served as a training cohort to calibrate time-dependent variance in a beta-binomial model of T-cell clone differential abundance. The training cohort comprised roughly 10 healthy donors, 3 female and 7 male. On average the donors were around 41 years old, and their ages spanned about 29 to 65 years. Whole blood, obtained from a commercial supplier, was collected from each healthy donor at three time points spaced around 13 days apart. For immunosequencing, genomic DNA was extracted from unsorted whole blood. The CDR3 has 17 amino acids, counting the end cysteine and phenylalanine. This entry keeps only the CDR3 DNA: 51 bases, framed from base 1. On this clone: Its antigen is still unknown. No quality values exist for individual bases; no much larger clone is one base distant.

The immunoSEQ Assay, which uses bias-controlled multiplex PCR amplification of genomic DNA, was used to profile TCRbeta CDR3 regions. The authors' analysis ran thus. To quantify the absolute abundance of each unique TCRbeta CDR3 region, the sequences were collapsed and filtered. Differential abundance was tested with two models: a binomial (Fisher-equivalent) model and a beta-binomial model that adds time-dependent variance fitted from healthy donors. Clones with fewer than 5 combined templates were removed, and a clone was called differentially abundant if the clone's Benjamini-Hochberg FDR was below 0.01. In the beta-binomial model, variance was expressed as a function of the total template count across the two samples, in the form v = (b*log(k)+a)^2. In TCRdb, the immuneACCESS table is reduced to in-frame sequences with V and J assigned. These tables do not hold every clone; where another copy was compared, an unresolved V gene accounts for under half, and the others remain unexplained. The V and J calls and clone size are taken from that table; D and trimming were inferred from the DNA. This sample is represented by roughly 81,000 clones; roughly 84% of them were singletons. Roughly a fifth of the sample belongs to the ten largest clones.

The receptor chain draws on TRBV21-1 and TRBJ2-1; whether TRBD2, the table's D call, matches the DNA was not checked. TRBV21-1 is termed a pseudogene. The sequencing input was blood. The sequence came from a person aged 18 to 70 in good health. The CDR3 is CASTPEGSRRSYNEQFF. The bases read TGTGCCAGCACCCCGGAGGGCTCCAGGAGGTCCTACAATGAGCAGTTCTTC.